One and the same sample provided the 29 T cell receptor beta chains below, sequenced in a study of Ad26.COV2.S vaccination and SARS-CoV-2 variants. The method was immunoSEQ multiplex PCR; TCRdb's version includes in-frame clones alone and lacks a portion of them. The sample has about 350,000 clones, around 92% seen once. The sequences come from peripheral blood, collected after recovery from COVID-19. These receptors all come from a human donor who had recovered from COVID-19.

This clone was observed once. The chain couples TRBV6-4 to TRBJ2-2, with 7 positions matching TRBD2. This CDR3 contains 15 residues. V was clipped by 2 bases and J by 4 bases; unmatched bases: 4. Germline V gene sequence: CDR1 MRHNA, CDR2 SNTAGT. The CDR3 nucleotides read TGTGCCAGCAGTGACGGCGGGGGTGGCACCGGGGAGCTGTTTTTT. It specifies CASSDGGGGTGELFF.

V gene TRBV9 combines with J gene TRBJ1-2; 8 positions agree with TRBD1. Germline CDR1 SGDLS, CDR2 YYNGEE. The junction had 5 bases not matched to a gene; V was cut back by 4 bases and J by 0 bases. The CDR3 extends over 15 amino acids. The CDR3 DNA reads as TGTGCCAGCAGCATAAGACAGGGGACTAACTATGGCTACACCTTC. It yields the protein CASSIRQGTNYGYTF.

The chain is built from TRBV9 and TRBJ2-2; TRBD1 agrees at 11 bases. The V gene's germline CDR1 is SGDLS and CDR2 YYNGEE. This CDR3 has 17 residues. With 4 bases clipped from V and 2 bases from J, the junction kept 7 bases outside the gene matches. CDR3 in amino acids: CASSFGGQGGNTGELFF. The CDR3 DNA reads as TGTGCCAGCAGCTTTGGGGGACAGGGGGGAAACACCGGGGAGCTGTTTTTT.

This chain links TRBV11-2 with TRBJ2-3; perhaps TRBD1 as D (5 bases). Germline assignment: CDR1 SGHAT and CDR2 FQNNGV. Trimming took off 8 bases at V and 0 bases at J, with 18 bases between the two ends. The CDR3 runs 16 residues. The CDR3 DNA reads as TGTGCCAGCCGCCACCCGGGCAGGGTAAGCACAGATACGCAGTATTTT. Protein sequence: CASRHPGRVSTDTQYF.

The chain is built from TRBV7-6 and TRBJ2-1, with 9 bases aligning to TRBD2. There are 16 residues in the CDR3. In germline, CDR1 is SGHVS, CDR2 FNYEAQ. V trimming: 5 bases; J trimming: 3 bases; junction bases outside the gene matches: 8. CDR3 in DNA: TGTGCCAGCAGCGGAGGCGGGGGGGCAAGCTACAATGAGCAGTTCTTC. Protein sequence: CASSGGGGASYNEQFF.

This clone was recorded only once. The CDR3 is CASSLELGRSYEQYF. CDR3 coding DNA: TGTGCCAGCAGCTTGGAATTGGGGCGGTCCTACGAGCAGTACTTC. The chain combines TRBV5-4 with TRBJ2-7; weak D call: TRBD1 (5 bases). The CDR3 is 15 amino acids. The ends were cut back, 0 bases at V and 1 base at J, with 11 bases in the middle. Germline assignment: CDR1 SGHNT and CDR2 YYREEE (reference sequence).

The V and J genes are TRBV2 and TRBJ1-5; perhaps TRBD1 as D (5 bases). Per the germline V gene, CDR1 is SNHLY and CDR2 is FYNNEI. The V gene lost 6 bases and the J gene lost 7 bases, with 13 bases spanning the gap. CDR3 size: 13 residues. Here the CDR3 DNA reads TGTGCCAGCAGGGCTTACGGGGGACAGCCCCAGCATTTT. It yields the protein CASRAYGGQPQHF.

The chain employs TRBV7-6 and TRBJ2-5; tentative D call: TRBD2 (6 bases). The germline CDR1 and CDR2 sequences are SGHVS and FNYEAQ. The CDR3 sequence is 14 residues long. V lost 0 bases to trimming and J lost 2 bases, with 7 bases between them. CDR3 DNA: TGTGCCAGCAGCTTAGCCGGGGGACAAGAGACCCAGTACTTC. It specifies CASSLAGGQETQYF. The complete variable domain, with remaining parts taken from reference TRBV7-6 and TRBJ2-5, reads GAGVSQSPRYKVTKRGQDVALRCDPISGHVSLYWYRQALGQGPEFLTYFNYEAQQDKSGLPNDRFSAERPEGSISTLTIQRTEQRDSAMYRCASSLAGGQETQYFGPGTRLLVL.

The gene calls are TRBV4-3 and TRBJ2-2; D ambiguous. V lost 4 bases, J lost 8 bases, and 11 bases lay in between. The CDR3 length is 13 residues. CDR1 LGHNA and CDR2 YSLEER come from the germline V gene. CDR3 amino acids: CASSPIPRGELFF. The CDR3 DNA sequence: TGCGCCAGCAGCCCCATACCCCGTGGGGAGCTGTTTTTT.

V gene TRBV19 combines with J gene TRBJ2-6; no reliable D call. The germline gives CDR1 LNHDA, CDR2 SQIVND (reference sequence). V dropped 3 bases and J dropped 0 bases, with 6 bases sitting between them. This CDR3 spans 15 amino acids. DNA of the CDR3: TGTGCCAGTAGTATCCCCGACTCTGGGGCCAACGTCCTGACTTTC. This gives the protein CASSIPDSGANVLTF.

The chain has TRBV3-1 (or the pseudogene TRBV3-2) and TRBJ2-7; 12 bases map to TRBD1. Germline assignment: CDR1 LGHDT and CDR2 YNNKEL (reference sequence). V shed 0 bases, J shed 2 bases, and the junction held 17 bases outside the gene matches. The CDR3 has 21 residues. This CDR3 reads CASSQETPKRDRGRVTYEQYF. The CDR3 DNA sequence: TGTGCCAGCAGCCAAGAAACCCCAAAGAGGGACAGGGGGCGGGTAACCTACGAGCAGTACTTC.

This chain connects TRBV25-1 to TRBJ1-1; 7 nucleotides line up with TRBD1. V lost 10 bases to trimming and J lost 3 bases; unmatched junction nucleotides: 8. Per the germline V gene, CDR1 is MGHDK and CDR2 is SYGVNS. This CDR3 comprises 13 residues. The CDR3 region has the DNA TGTGCCACAGGGGGGGCGGGGTACACTGAAGCTTTCTTT. The encoded protein is CATGGAGYTEAFF.

The table lists this clone with a few counts. The rearrangement uses TRBV5-4 and TRBJ2-7, with D perhaps matching TRBD1 (7 bases). Trimming took off 3 bases at V and 4 bases at J, with 14 bases between the two ends. Germline V gene lookup returns CDR1 SGHNT and CDR2 YYREEE (reference sequence). CDR3 size: 14 residues. CDR3 amino acids: CASSWGRGEYEQYF. The CDR3 nucleotides are TGTGCCAGCAGCTGGGGCAGGGGGGAGTACGAGCAGTACTTC. The full variable domain, its missing parts supplied by reference TRBV5-4 and TRBJ2-7, is ETGVTQSPTHLIKTRGQQVTLRCSSQSGHNTVSWYQQALGQGPQFIFQYYREEENGRGNFPPRFSGLQFPNYSSELNVNALELDDSALYLCASSWGRGEYEQYFGPGTRLTVT.

The gene calls are TRBV5-6 and TRBJ1-5; D gene ambiguous. V lost 9 bases and J 4 bases, leaving 17 bases between the germline ends. The CDR3 runs to 14 residues. Germline V CDR1 and CDR2: SGHDT, YYEEEE. Here the CDR3 DNA reads TGTGCCACCAACGAATACAGTTCAAATCAGCCCCAGCATTTT. Protein product: CATNEYSSNQPQHF.

The V gene is TRBV7-6, the J gene TRBJ2-1, with TRBD2 matching 9 bases. V lost 4 bases to trimming and J lost 1 base; unmatched junction nucleotides: 5. In germline, CDR1 is SGHVS, CDR2 FNYEAQ. The CDR3 covers 16 residues. The CDR3 reads CASSSNSGGSYNEQFF. DNA of the CDR3: TGTGCCAGCAGCTCGAATAGCGGGGGTTCCTACAATGAGCAGTTCTTC.

This clone showed up just once. This chain uses TRBV25-1 with TRBJ2-2; D remains unclear. There are 10 residues in the CDR3. Trimming stripped 7 bases from V and 9 bases from J, with 6 bases between. CDR1 is MGHDK, CDR2 SYGVNS, per germline. DNA of the CDR3: TGTGCCAGCATGTCCCGGGAGCTGTTTTTT. Translating gives CASMSRELFF.

This clone was recorded once. In nucleotides, the CDR3 is TGTGCCAGCAGTAGGGGACAGATGAACACTGAAGCTTTCTTT. Encoded protein: CASSRGQMNTEAFF. The chain couples TRBV6-5 to TRBJ1-1; TRBD1 aligns across 7 bases. V was clipped by 5 bases and J by 0 bases; unmatched bases: 3. This CDR3 contains 14 residues. Germline V lookup: CDR1 MNHEY, CDR2 SVGAGI.

The chain recombines TRBV25-1 with TRBJ2-7, with TRBD1 as a possible D gene (6 bases). The CDR3 extends over 13 amino acids. Trimming took 5 bases from V and 4 from J, leaving 12 bases between them. The germline CDR1 and CDR2 sequences are MGHDK and SYGVNS. Here the CDR3 DNA reads TGTGCCAGCAGTTCGACAGGATTGTACGAGCAGTACTTC. It codes for CASSSTGLYEQYF.

The V and J genes are TRBV5-1 and TRBJ2-2; 12 bases map to TRBD2. Germline V gene data show CDR1 as SGHRS and CDR2 as YFSETQ. The CDR3 has 16 residues. Trimming removed 0 bases from V and 5 bases from J; junction bases left unmatched: 2. The CDR3 loop is CASSLATSGRTGELFF. The CDR3 DNA sequence: TGCGCCAGCAGCTTGGCCACTAGCGGGAGGACCGGGGAGCTGTTTTTT.

The rearrangement links TRBV18 to TRBJ1-6; possible D gene TRBD1, 5 bases. The ends were cut back, 4 bases at V and 10 bases at J, with 26 bases in the middle. CDR1 is KGHSH and CDR2 is LQKENI in the germline V gene. The CDR3 loop spans 18 amino acids. The CDR3 DNA follows: TGTGCCAGCTCACGTCAAGAGTTTAGGGGTAAGACCTCCTCACCCCTCCACTTT. It yields the protein CASSRQEFRGKTSSPLHF.

This rearrangement joins TRBV10-3 to TRBJ2-5, with 7 bases identical to TRBD2. After removal of 7 bases from V and 5 bases from J, the junction contained 28 bases not matched to a gene. The CDR3 spans 20 residues. Germline-derived CDR1 and CDR2 are ENHRY and SYGVKD. CDR3 nucleotide sequence: TGTGCCATCACCGGAGGGTGGGGGTCTAGCGGCCCAGGCAATGCGGAGACCCAGTACTTC. Translated: CAITGGWGSSGPGNAETQYF.

This clone occurred once. The J gene is TRBJ2-2, the V gene TRBV15, with 14 bases matching TRBD2. Germline V CDR1 and CDR2: LNHNV, YYDKDF (reference sequence). Trimming at V came to 3 bases and at J to 5 bases, leaving 8 bases not matched to a gene. The CDR3 is made up of 18 amino acids. The CDR3 sequence: CATSSPTSGGARTGELFF. Written as DNA, the CDR3 is TGTGCCACCAGCAGCCCGACTAGCGGGGGGGCCCGGACCGGGGAGCTGTTTTTT.

The rearrangement uses TRBV4-3 and TRBJ2-4; 10 bases match TRBD1. The CDR3 has 20 amino acids. Germline assignment: CDR1 LGHNA and CDR2 YSLEER. The junction had 14 bases not matched to a gene; V was cut back by 2 bases and J by 1 base. The CDR3 loop reads CASSQLIGTGEISAKNIQYF. As DNA, the CDR3 is TGCGCCAGCAGCCAACTAATTGGGACAGGGGAAATCAGTGCCAAAAACATTCAGTACTTC.

This clone has only a few counts. The V and J genes are TRBV5-1 and TRBJ1-3; D remains unclear. Germline lookup yields CDR1 SGHRS and CDR2 YFSETQ. The CDR3 covers 17 residues. V lost 0 bases, J lost 0 bases, and 13 bases lay in between. CDR3 in DNA: TGCGCCAGCAGCTTGGGGCGGACTGCCCTCTCTGGAAACACCATATATTTT. Its translation: CASSLGRTALSGNTIYF.

V is TRBV5-1 and J is TRBJ2-1; D unclear. Germline V CDR1 and CDR2: SGHRS, YFSETQ. Between the trimmed V and J ends, which lost 0 bases and 7 bases, there was a span of 8 bases. The CDR3 has 13 residues. The CDR3 sequence is CASSLAYLNEQFF. CDR3 nucleotides: TGCGCCAGCAGCTTGGCCTATCTTAATGAGCAGTTCTTC.

V and J are TRBV7-9 and TRBJ2-7; 7 positions agree with TRBD2. Germline CDR1 and CDR2: SEHNR and FQNEAQ (reference sequence). The CDR3 runs 15 residues. V was pared by 1 base and J by 0 bases, with 3 bases of the junction left unmatched. The CDR3: CASSLGSGASYEQYF. The DNA for the CDR3 is TGTGCCAGCAGCTTAGGAAGCGGGGCCTCCTACGAGCAGTACTTC.

With regard to this clone: Additional DNA sequences in this sample encode the identical CDR3. This chain joins TRBV6-2 or TRBV6-3 and TRBJ1-1; D not certain. The CDR3 loop spans 13 amino acids. The germline V gene has CDR1 MNHEY and CDR2 SVGEGT. Deletions cut 2 bases from V and 1 base from J, with 5 bases between. The CDR3 here is CASSYGPNTEAFF. The CDR3 DNA sequence: TGTGCCAGCAGTTACGGACCGAACACTGAAGCTTTCTTT.

The V and J genes are TRBV19 and TRBJ1-3, with D unclear. The CDR3 is made up of 15 amino acids. Germline-derived CDR1 and CDR2 are LNHDA and SQIVND (reference sequence). Trimming removed 6 bases from V and 0 bases from J, with 12 bases in between. CDR3 DNA sequence: TGTGCCAGTAGATTCGACCCGGGCTCTGGAAACACCATATATTTT. Its protein is CASRFDPGSGNTIYF.

This chain joins TRBV29-1 and TRBJ1-5, with 7 bases identical to TRBD1. Germline trimming cut 6 bases from V and 5 bases from J; bases unmatched to any gene: 4. Germline V lookup: CDR1 SQVTM, CDR2 ANQGSEA. The CDR3 totals 12 residues. CDR3 sequence (DNA): TGCAGCGTAGGCGACAGGGATCAGCCCCAGCATTTT. Amino acids: CSVGDRDQPQHF.